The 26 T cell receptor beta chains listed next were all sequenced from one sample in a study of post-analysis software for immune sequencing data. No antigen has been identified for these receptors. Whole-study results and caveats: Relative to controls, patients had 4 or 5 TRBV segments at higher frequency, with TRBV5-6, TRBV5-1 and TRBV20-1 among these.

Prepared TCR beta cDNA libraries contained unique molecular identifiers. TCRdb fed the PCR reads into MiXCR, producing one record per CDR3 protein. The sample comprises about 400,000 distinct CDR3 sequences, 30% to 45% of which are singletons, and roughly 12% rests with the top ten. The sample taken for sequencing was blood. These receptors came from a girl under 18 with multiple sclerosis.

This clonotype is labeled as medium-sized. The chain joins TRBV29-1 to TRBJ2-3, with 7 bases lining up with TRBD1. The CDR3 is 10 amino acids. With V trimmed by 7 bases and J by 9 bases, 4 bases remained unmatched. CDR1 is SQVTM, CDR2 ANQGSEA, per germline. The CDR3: CSALTGTQYF. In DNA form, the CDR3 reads TGCAGCGCTTTGACAGGGACGCAGTATTTT.

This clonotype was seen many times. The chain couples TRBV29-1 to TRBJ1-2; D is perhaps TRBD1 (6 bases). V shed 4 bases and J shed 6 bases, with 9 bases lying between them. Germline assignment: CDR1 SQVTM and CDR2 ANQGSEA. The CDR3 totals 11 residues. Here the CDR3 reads CSVVGADGYTF. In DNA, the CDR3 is TGCAGCGTTGTGGGGGCGGATGGCTACACCTTC.

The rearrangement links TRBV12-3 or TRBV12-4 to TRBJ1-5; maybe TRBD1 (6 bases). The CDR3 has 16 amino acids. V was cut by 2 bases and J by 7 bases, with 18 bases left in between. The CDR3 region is CASSLMPPTGRQPQHF. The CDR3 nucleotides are TGTGCCAGCAGTTTAATGCCGCCCACAGGGAGGCAGCCCCAGCATTTT.

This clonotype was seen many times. The CDR3 loop reads CASSLGVYGYTF. CDR3 coding DNA: TGTGCCAGCAGTTTGGGGGTCTATGGCTACACCTTC. The chain uses TRBV12-3 or TRBV12-4 and TRBJ1-2, with a possible D match to TRBD1 (5 bases). V was clipped by 3 bases and J by 4 bases, with 6 bases between them. The CDR3 is made up of 12 amino acids.

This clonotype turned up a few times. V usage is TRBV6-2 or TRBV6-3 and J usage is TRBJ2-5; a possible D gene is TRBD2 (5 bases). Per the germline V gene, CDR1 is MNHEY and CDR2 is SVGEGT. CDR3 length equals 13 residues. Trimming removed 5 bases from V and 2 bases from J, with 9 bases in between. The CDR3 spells CASSKRDQETQYF. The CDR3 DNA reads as TGTGCCAGCAGTAAGAGGGATCAAGAGACCCAGTACTTC.

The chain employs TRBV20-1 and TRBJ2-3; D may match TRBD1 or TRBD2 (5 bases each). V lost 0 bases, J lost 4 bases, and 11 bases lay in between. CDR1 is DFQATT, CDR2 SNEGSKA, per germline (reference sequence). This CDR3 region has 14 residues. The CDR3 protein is CSARETADADTQYF. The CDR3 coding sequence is TGCAGTGCTAGAGAGACAGCGGACGCAGATACGCAGTATTTT.

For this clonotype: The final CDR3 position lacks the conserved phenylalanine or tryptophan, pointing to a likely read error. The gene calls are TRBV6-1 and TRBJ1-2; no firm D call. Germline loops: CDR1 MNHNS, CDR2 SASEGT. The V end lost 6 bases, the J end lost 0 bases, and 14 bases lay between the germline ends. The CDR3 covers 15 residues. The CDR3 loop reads CASSLLPDPNYGYTC. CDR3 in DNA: TGTGCCAGCAGCCTGTTACCGGACCCTAACTATGGCTACACCTGC.

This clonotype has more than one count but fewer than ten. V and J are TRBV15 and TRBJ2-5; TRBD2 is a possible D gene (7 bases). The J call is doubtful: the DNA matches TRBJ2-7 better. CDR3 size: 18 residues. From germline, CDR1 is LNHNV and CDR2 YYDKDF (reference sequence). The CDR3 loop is CATSRDPPGGRGGYEQYF. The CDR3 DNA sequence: TGTGCCACCAGCAGAGATCCCCCCGGGGGGCGAGGCGGGTACGAGCAGTACTTC.

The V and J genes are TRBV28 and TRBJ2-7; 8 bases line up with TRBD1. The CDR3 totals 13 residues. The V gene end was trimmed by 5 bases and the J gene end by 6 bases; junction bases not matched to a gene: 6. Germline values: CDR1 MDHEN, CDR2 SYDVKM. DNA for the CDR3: TGTGCCAGCAGTCCCTCGGACAGGGTCGAGCAGTACTTC. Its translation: CASSPSDRVEQYF.

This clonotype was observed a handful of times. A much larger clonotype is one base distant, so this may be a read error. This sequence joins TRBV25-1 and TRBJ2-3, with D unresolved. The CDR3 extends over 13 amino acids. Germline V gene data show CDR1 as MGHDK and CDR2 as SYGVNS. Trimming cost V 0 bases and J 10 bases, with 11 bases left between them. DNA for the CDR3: TGTGCCAGCAGTGAATACGTTGGGGATGCGCAGTATTTT. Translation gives CASSEYVGDAQYF. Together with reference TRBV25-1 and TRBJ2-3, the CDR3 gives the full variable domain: EADIYQTPRYLVIGTGKKITLECSQTMGHDKMYWYQQDPGMELHLIHYSYGVNSTEKGDLSSESTVSRIRTEHFPLTLESARPSHTSQYLCASSEYVGDAQYFGPGTRLTVL.

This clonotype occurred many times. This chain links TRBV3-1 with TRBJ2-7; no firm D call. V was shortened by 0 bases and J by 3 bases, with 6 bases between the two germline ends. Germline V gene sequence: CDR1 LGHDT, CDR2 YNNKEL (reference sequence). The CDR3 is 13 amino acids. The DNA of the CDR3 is TGTGCCAGCAGCCAAGAATTCCTCTACGAGCAGTACTTC. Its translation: CASSQEFLYEQYF.

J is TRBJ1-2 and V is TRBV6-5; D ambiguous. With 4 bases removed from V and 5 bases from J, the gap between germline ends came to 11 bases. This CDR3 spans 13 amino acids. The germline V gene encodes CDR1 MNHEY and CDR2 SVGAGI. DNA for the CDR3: TGTGCCAGCAGTTTTCCGACGGTGTATGGCTACACCTTC. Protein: CASSFPTVYGYTF.

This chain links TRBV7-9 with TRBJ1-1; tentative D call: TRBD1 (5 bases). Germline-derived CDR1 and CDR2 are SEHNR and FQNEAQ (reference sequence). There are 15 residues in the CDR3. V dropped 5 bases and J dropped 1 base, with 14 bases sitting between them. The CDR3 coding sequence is TGTGCCAGCAGCCTAATTCGGGGGACGAACACTGAAGCTTTCTTT. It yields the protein CASSLIRGTNTEAFF.

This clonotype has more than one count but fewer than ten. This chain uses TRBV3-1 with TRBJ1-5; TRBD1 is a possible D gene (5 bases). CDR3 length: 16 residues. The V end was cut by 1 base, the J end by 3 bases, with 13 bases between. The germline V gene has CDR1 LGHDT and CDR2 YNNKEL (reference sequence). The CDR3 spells CASSQGSQGNNQPQHF. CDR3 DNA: TGTGCCAGCAGCCAAGGATCCCAGGGTAACAATCAGCCCCAGCATTTT.

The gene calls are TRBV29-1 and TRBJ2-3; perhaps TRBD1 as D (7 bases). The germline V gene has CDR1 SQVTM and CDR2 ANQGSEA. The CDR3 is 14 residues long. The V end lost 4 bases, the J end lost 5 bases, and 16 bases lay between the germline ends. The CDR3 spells CSVGQGGNRDTQYF. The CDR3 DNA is TGCAGCGTTGGACAGGGAGGAAATAGAGATACGCAGTATTTT.

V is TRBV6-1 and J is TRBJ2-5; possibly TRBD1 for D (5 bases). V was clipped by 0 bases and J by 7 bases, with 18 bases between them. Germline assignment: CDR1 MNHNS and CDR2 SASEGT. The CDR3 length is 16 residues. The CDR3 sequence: CASSEALDNGSATQYF. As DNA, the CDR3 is TGTGCCAGCAGTGAAGCCCTGGACAACGGGTCAGCGACCCAGTACTTC.

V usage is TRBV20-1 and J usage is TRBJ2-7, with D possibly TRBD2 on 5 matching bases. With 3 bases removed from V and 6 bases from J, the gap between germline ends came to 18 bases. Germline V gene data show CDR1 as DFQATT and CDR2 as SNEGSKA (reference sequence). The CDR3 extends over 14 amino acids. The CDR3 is CSASGPETKLEQYF. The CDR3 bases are TGCAGTGCTAGCGGACCCGAGACTAAACTCGAGCAGTACTTC.

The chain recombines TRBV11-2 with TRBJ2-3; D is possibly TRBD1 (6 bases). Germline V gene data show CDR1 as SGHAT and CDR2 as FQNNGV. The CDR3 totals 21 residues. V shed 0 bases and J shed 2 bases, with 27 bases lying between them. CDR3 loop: CASSLDLPAEGGSRNTDTQYF. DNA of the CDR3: TGTGCCAGCAGCTTAGATCTGCCAGCGGAAGGGGGTAGCCGAAACACAGATACGCAGTATTTT. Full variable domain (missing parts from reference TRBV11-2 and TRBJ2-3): EAGVAQSPRYKIIEKRQSVAFWCNPISGHATLYWYQQILGQGPKLLIQFQNNGVVDDSQLPKDRFSAERLKGVDSTLKIQPAKLEDSAVYLCASSLDLPAEGGSRNTDTQYFGPGTRLTVL.

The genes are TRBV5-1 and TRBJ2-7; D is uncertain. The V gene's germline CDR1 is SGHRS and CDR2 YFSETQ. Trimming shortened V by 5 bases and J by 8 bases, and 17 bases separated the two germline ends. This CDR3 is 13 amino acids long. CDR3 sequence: CASSSGSYNKQYF. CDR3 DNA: TGCGCCAGCAGTTCAGGCTCCTACAATAAGCAGTACTTC.

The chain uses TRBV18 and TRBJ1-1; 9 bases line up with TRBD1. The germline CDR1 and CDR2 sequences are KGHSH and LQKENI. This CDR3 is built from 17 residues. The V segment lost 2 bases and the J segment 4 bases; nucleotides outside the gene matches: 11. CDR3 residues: CASSPNPGTGLGTEAFF. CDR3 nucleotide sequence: TGTGCCAGCTCACCAAATCCCGGGACAGGGCTGGGCACTGAAGCTTTCTTT.

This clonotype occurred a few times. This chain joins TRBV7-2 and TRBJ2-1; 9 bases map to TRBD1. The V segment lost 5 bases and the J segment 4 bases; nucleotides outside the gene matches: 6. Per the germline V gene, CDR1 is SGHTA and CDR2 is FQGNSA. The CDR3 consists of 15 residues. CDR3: CASSQTGGKYNEQFF. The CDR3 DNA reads TGTGCCAGCAGCCAGACAGGGGGGAAATACAATGAGCAGTTCTTC.

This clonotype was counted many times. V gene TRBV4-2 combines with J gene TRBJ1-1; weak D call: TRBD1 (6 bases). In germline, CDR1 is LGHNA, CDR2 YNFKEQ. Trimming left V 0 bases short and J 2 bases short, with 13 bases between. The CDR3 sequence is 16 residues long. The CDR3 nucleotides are TGTGCCAGCAGCCAAGAGGGGGGCAGGGGAAACACTGAAGCTTTCTTT. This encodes CASSQEGGRGNTEAFF.

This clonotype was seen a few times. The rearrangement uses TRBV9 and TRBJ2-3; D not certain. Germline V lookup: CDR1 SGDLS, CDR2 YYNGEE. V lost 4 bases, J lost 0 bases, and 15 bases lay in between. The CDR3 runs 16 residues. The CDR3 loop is CASSPGIRSSTDTQYF. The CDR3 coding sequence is TGTGCCAGCAGCCCTGGAATTAGATCTAGCACAGATACGCAGTATTTT.

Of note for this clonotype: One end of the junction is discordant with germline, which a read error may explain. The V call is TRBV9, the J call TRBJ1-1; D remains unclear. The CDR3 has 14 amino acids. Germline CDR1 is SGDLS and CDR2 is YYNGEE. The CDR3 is CAGSVFPENTEAFF. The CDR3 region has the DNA TGTGCCGGCAGCGTATTTCCGGAAAACACTGAAGCTTTCTTT.

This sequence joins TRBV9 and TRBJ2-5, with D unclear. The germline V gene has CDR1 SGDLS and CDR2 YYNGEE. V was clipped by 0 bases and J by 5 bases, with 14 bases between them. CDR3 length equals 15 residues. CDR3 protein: CASSVGGSVGETQYF. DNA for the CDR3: TGTGCCAGCAGCGTAGGAGGAAGCGTCGGGGAGACCCAGTACTTC.

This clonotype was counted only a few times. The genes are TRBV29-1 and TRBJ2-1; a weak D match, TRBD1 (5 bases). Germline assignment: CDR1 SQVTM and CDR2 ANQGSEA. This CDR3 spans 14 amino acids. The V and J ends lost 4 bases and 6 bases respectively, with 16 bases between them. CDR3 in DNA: TGCAGCGTTGTTTGGTCGCAGGGAATCAATGAGCAGTTCTTC. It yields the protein CSVVWSQGINEQFF.